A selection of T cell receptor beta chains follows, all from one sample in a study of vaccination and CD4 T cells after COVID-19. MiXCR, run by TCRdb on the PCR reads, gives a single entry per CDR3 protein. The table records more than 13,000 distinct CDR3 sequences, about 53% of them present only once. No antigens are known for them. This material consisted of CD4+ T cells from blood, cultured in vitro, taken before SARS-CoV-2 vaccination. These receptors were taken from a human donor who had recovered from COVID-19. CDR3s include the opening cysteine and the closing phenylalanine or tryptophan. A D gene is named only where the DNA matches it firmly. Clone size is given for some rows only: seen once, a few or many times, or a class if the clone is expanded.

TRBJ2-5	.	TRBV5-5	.	CASSLVPTQETQYF	TGTGCCAGCAGCTTGGTGCCAACCCAAGAGACCCAGTACTTC
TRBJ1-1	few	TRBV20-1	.	CSARDPGRGDTEAFF	TGCAGTGCTAGAGATCCGGGGCGGGGGGACACTGAAGCTTTCTTT
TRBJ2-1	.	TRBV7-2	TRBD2	CASSGTSGRVDEQFF	TGTGCCAGCAGCGGGACTAGCGGGAGGGTGGATGAGCAGTTCTTC
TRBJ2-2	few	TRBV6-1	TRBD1	CASSDRDRGGCKF	TGTGCCAGCAGTGACAGGGACAGGGGAGGGTGCAAGTTT
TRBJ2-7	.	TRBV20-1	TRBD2	CSASIPTGGLYEQYF	TGCAGTGCTAGCATACCTACGGGAGGGTTATACGAGCAGTACTTC
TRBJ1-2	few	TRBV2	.	CASRATNYGYTF	TGTGCCAGCAGGGCTACTAACTATGGCTACACCTTC
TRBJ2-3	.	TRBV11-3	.	CASSSQGSSTDTQYF	TGTGCCAGCAGCTCGCAGGGTTCCAGTACAGATACGCAGTATTTT
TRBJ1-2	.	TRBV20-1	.	CSVPTGLYGYTF	TGCAGTGTGCCAACAGGACTCTATGGCTACACCTTC
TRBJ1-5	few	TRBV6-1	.	CANLSGSREPHNQPQHF	TGTGCCAACCTATCGGGTTCGAGGGAACCCCACAATCAGCCCCAGCATTTT
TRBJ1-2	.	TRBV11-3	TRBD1	CASSLGGQGNYGYTF	TGTGCCAGCAGCTTAGGGGGACAGGGGAACTATGGCTACACCTTC
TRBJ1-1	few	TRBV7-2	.	CASSLVRVLRTEAFF	TGTGCCAGCAGCTTAGTAAGGGTACTGAGGACTGAAGCTTTCTTT
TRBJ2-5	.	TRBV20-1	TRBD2	CSARTGLAVQETQYF	TGCAGTGCTAGGACGGGACTAGCGGTACAAGAGACCCAGTACTTC
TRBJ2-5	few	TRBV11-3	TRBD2	CASSFSGGQETQYF	TGTGCCAGCAGCTTTAGCGGGGGACAAGAGACCCAGTACTTC
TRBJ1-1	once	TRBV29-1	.	CSVALRQSRTEAFF	TGCAGCGTCGCGTTACGGCAATCGAGGACTGAAGCTTTCTTT
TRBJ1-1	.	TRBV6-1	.	CASSEVRDTEAFF	TGTGCCAGCAGTGAAGTAAGAGACACTGAAGCTTTCTTT
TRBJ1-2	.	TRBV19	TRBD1	CASSSSGQGMVYGYTF	TGTGCCAGTAGTTCAAGCGGACAGGGGATGGTCTATGGCTACACCTTC
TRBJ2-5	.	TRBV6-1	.	CASDFQGGETQYF	TGTGCCAGCGACTTTCAGGGTGGAGAGACCCAGTACTTC
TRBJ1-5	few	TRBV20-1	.	CSAQAAGNQPQHF	TGCAGTGCCCAGGCTGCGGGCAATCAGCCCCAGCATTTT
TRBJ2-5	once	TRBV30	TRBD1	CAWDRGFAETQYF	TGTGCCTGGGACAGGGGATTCGCAGAGACCCAGTACTTC
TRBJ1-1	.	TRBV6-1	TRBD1	CASAGAGTGGSYTEAFF	TGTGCCAGCGCTGGGGCCGGGACAGGGGGATCATACACTGAAGCTTTCTTT
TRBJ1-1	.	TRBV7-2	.	CASSSRTDLNTEAFF	TGTGCCAGCAGCTCCCGGACGGACCTGAACACTGAAGCTTTCTTT
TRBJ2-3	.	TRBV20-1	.	CSARDRARGTDTQYF	TGCAGTGCTAGAGATCGGGCCAGGGGCACAGATACGCAGTATTTT
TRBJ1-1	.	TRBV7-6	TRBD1	CASSVRGPNTEAFF	TGTGCCAGCAGCGTCAGGGGGCCGAACACTGAAGCTTTCTTT
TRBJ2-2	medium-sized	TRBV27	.	CASSLGRNTGELFF	TGTGCCAGCAGTTTGGGGCGGAACACCGGGGAGCTGTTTTTT
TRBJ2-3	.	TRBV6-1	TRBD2	CASSVGGISTDTQYF	TGTGCCAGCAGCGTCGGGGGGATCAGCACAGATACGCAGTATTTT
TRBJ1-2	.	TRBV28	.	CASSLGDGLRYTF	TGTGCCAGCAGTTTAGGGGACGGCCTTCGCTACACCTTC
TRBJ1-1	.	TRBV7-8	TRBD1	CASSPRDRDTEAFF	TGTGCCAGCAGCCCGAGGGACAGGGATACTGAAGCTTTCTTT
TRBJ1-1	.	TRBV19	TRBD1	CASSGTVNTEAFF	TGTGCCAGCTCCGGGACAGTCAACACTGAAGCTTTCTTT
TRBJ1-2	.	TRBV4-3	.	CASSQDAAGAYGYTF	TGCGCCAGCAGCCAAGATGCGGCGGGGGCCTATGGCTACACCTTC
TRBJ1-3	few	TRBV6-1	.	CASSARTVAGNTIYF	TGTGCCAGCAGTGCAAGGACAGTGGCTGGAAACACCATATATTTT
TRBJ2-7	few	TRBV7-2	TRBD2	CASSSGGSFYEQYF	TGTGCCAGCAGCTCGGGAGGCTCATTTTACGAGCAGTACTTC
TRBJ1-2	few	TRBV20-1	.	CSAVHSGFGYTF	TGCAGTGCTGTACACAGCGGGTTCGGCTACACCTTC
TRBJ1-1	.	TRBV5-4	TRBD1	CASNQQGGANTEAFF	TGTGCCAGCAACCAACAGGGGGGAGCTAACACTGAAGCTTTCTTT
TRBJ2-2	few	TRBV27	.	CASSLSSATGELFF	TGTGCCAGCAGTTTGTCCAGCGCCACCGGGGAGCTGTTTTTT